Here is one T cell receptor beta chain with its context. Authors' processing steps: Amplification from reference gene primers served as the basis for estimated nucleated cell counts. TCRdb's copy holds only in-frame clones and misses some; the assay was immunoSEQ multiplex PCR. V and J calls and clone size follow that table, whereas D and trimming were derived from the DNA. The top ten clones hold around 6.3% of a sample with approximately 110,000 clones, roughly 72% of them seen once. In germline, CDR1 is MGHRA, CDR2 YSYEKL. This CDR3 has 16 amino acids. The V segment lost 0 bases and the J segment 6 bases; nucleotides outside the gene matches: 6. This sample stems from a study of blood T cell repertoires in COVID-19. Looking at the study overall: Material from acute and convalescent COVID-19 was sourced from the United States, Italy and Spain. PBMCs, B-cell-depleted T cells, or T cells provided the cDNA or gDNA that made up the material.

Sample: peripheral blood. The sequence came from an elderly man with acute or convalescent COVID-19. The rearrangement joins TRBV4-1 to TRBJ2-1; 9 bases fit TRBD2. This chain's CDR3 is CASSQDWGGRANEQFF. CDR3 sequence (DNA): TGCGCCAGCAGCCAAGATTGGGGCGGGAGGGCCAATGAGCAGTTCTTC.